These T cell receptor beta chains were read from a single sample in a study of blood T cell repertoires in COVID-19. Clones were read by immunoSEQ multiplex PCR, and TCRdb kept only the in-frame ones, dropping some. The sample shows around 86,000 clones, roughly 84% of them seen only once. Sequenced: peripheral blood. The receptor source for this set is a human donor in a cohort sampled during active COVID-19. The CDR3 runs from the conserved cysteine through the conserved F or W. Fields, in order: J gene, D gene, clone size, V gene, CDR3 protein, CDR3 DNA. The D gene is left open where the match is weak. Clone size is not always given. Where it is, it says once, few, many or a class for expanded clones.

TRBJ1-3	.	.	TRBV7-9	CASSLAPTVRTTGNTIYF	TGTGCCAGCAGCTTAGCCCCCACTGTAAGGACAACTGGAAACACCATATATTTT
TRBJ2-7	TRBD2	.	TRBV7-2	CASSLAVRGGNYEQYF	TGTGCCAGCAGCTTAGCGGTGCGGGGGGGCAATTACGAGCAGTACTTC
TRBJ2-7	TRBD1	.	TRBV5-6	CASSLMGQGRYEQYF	TGTGCCAGCAGCTTGATGGGACAGGGGAGATACGAGCAGTACTTC
TRBJ2-1	.	.	TRBV28	CASSLYTSGRGEQFF	TGTGCCAGCAGTCTATATACCTCCGGGCGGGGCGAGCAGTTCTTC
TRBJ2-5	.	.	TRBV4-2	CASSQAPQAGETQYF	TGTGCCAGCAGCCAAGCCCCTCAGGCTGGAGAGACCCAGTACTTC
TRBJ2-7	TRBD2	.	TRBV5-4	CASSWGSSGRDEQYF	TGTGCCAGCAGCTGGGGGTCTAGCGGGCGAGACGAGCAGTACTTC
TRBJ1-4	.	.	TRBV2	CASSSYRDAKLFF	TGTGCCAGCAGTAGTTACAGGGATGCAAAACTGTTTTTT
TRBJ1-6	.	.	TRBV6-2/TRBV6-3	CASSYGRQPPLHF	TGTGCCAGCAGTTACGGGCGACAACCACCCCTCCACTTT
TRBJ2-1	TRBD1	.	TRBV5-5	CASSQTPGQSKNEQFF	TGTGCCAGCAGCCAGACCCCGGGACAGAGTAAAAATGAGCAGTTCTTC
TRBJ2-1	.	.	TRBV4-3	CASSQDHRGWYEQFF	TGCGCCAGCAGCCAAGATCATCGGGGTTGGTATGAGCAGTTCTTC
TRBJ2-7	TRBD1	.	TRBV7-9	CASSALPGQGAYF	TGTGCCAGCAGCGCGCTCCCGGGACAGGGGGCGTACTTC
TRBJ2-1	.	.	TRBV7-9	CASRPKASLSSYNEQFF	TGTGCCAGCAGACCCAAAGCCTCGCTGAGCTCCTACAATGAGCAGTTCTTC
TRBJ1-1	TRBD1	.	TRBV4-2	CASSQRGRAGQGSPRLAF	TGTGCCAGCAGCCAAAGGGGTAGGGCGGGACAGGGTTCTCCCCGGCTCGCTTTT
TRBJ2-5	TRBD2	.	TRBV30	CAWSLTSGSETQYF	TGTGCCTGGAGCCTGACTAGCGGGTCCGAGACCCAGTACTTC
TRBJ2-3	TRBD2	.	TRBV4-1	CASSPLTSGGSDTQYF	TGCGCCAGCAGCCCCTTAACTAGCGGGGGGTCCGATACGCAGTATTTT
TRBJ2-1	.	.	TRBV7-9	CASSPKPGRASYNEQFF	TGTGCCAGCAGCCCTAAGCCGGGGAGAGCCTCCTACAATGAGCAGTTCTTC
TRBJ2-3	TRBD1	once	TRBV2	CASIDRGPDTQYF	TGTGCCAGCATTGACAGGGGACCAGATACGCAGTATTTT
TRBJ2-7	TRBD1	.	TRBV7-9	CASSLYRDRGFGEQYF	TGTGCCAGCAGCTTATACCGGGACAGGGGTTTTGGGGAGCAGTACTTC
TRBJ2-1	TRBD2	.	TRBV4-3	CASSQAGGSGKLSSYNEQFF	TGCGCCAGCAGCCAAGCCGGGGGTAGCGGGAAACTTAGCTCCTACAATGAGCAGTTCTTC
TRBJ1-2	.	.	TRBV6-6	CASSSGGATANGYTF	TGTGCCAGCAGTTCAGGCGGGGCAACAGCGAATGGCTACACCTTC
TRBJ1-5	.	.	TRBV19	CASGTSNQPQHF	TGTGCCAGTGGCACTAGCAATCAGCCCCAGCATTTT
TRBJ2-5	.	.	TRBV5-6	CASSLRGETQYF	TGTGCCAGCAGCTTGCGGGGGGAGACCCAGTACTTC
TRBJ1-5	.	once	TRBV30	CAWSFEINQPQHF	TGTGCCTGGAGTTTCGAGATCAATCAGCCCCAGCATTTT
TRBJ2-5	TRBD2	.	TRBV3-1/TRBV3-2	CASSPVAGGRETQYF	TGTGCCAGCAGCCCAGTTGCGGGGGGGCGGGAGACCCAGTACTTC
TRBJ1-5	.	.	TRBV6-6	CASSRIHPSSYVTEGNQPQHF	TGTGCCAGCAGTCGGATTCACCCCAGCAGTTACGTAACGGAGGGCAATCAGCCCCAGCATTTT
TRBJ2-5	TRBD1	.	TRBV3-1/TRBV3-2	CASSPGTGGETQYF	TGTGCCAGCAGCCCCGGGACAGGGGGCGAGACCCAGTACTTC
TRBJ1-3	.	few	TRBV5-1	CASMTTGAGNTIYF	TGCGCCAGCATGACCACGGGGGCTGGAAACACCATATATTTT
TRBJ2-6	.	.	TRBV5-4	CASSPQGGANVLTF	TGTGCCAGCAGCCCCCAGGGTGGGGCCAACGTCCTGACTTTC
TRBJ2-1	TRBD2	.	TRBV5-1	CASSLGGGTYNEQFF	TGCGCCAGCAGCTTGGGCGGGGGGACTTACAATGAGCAGTTCTTC
TRBJ1-1	.	.	TRBV29-1	CSVNRIAATEAFF	TGCAGCGTGAACAGGATCGCGGCCACTGAAGCTTTCTTT
TRBJ2-3	TRBD1	medium-sized	TRBV6-2/TRBV6-3	CASSYRDRSTDTQYF	TGTGCCAGCAGTTACCGGGACAGGAGCACAGATACGCAGTATTTT